The clone carrying this T cell receptor beta chain was counted many times. Time point of the sample: newly diagnosed GD, antithyroid drugs for less than 3 months. Researchers made the TCR library from RNA that was extracted from PBMCs. The sample originates from a study of regulatory T cells in long-lasting Graves disease. To make TCR beta libraries, researchers used iRepertoire HTBI primers and Arm-PCR of CDR3 regions. TCRdb recomputed calls from the multiplex PCR reads with MiXCR, one row per CDR3 protein. The sample records 400,000 to 500,000 distinct CDR3 sequences, just under 15% being singletons. Another study also made use of these data, one on T cells in Graves' hyperthyroidism and ophthalmopathy.

The receptor was derived from a woman in her 30s with Graves disease. This sample comprised peripheral blood mononuclear cells (PBMCs), obtained at new diagnosis, from a patient treated with antithyroid drugs.

The CDR3 spells CASSLGWGSRTDTQYF. CDR3 in DNA: TGTGCCAGCAGCTTGGGCTGGGGCAGCCGCACAGATACGCAGTATTTT. The chain recombines TRBV5-4 with TRBJ2-3; maybe TRBD1 (5 bases). This CDR3 is built from 16 residues. Germline V gene sequence: CDR1 SGHNT, CDR2 YYREEE (reference sequence). V lost 0 bases to trimming and J lost 1 base, with 12 bases between them.